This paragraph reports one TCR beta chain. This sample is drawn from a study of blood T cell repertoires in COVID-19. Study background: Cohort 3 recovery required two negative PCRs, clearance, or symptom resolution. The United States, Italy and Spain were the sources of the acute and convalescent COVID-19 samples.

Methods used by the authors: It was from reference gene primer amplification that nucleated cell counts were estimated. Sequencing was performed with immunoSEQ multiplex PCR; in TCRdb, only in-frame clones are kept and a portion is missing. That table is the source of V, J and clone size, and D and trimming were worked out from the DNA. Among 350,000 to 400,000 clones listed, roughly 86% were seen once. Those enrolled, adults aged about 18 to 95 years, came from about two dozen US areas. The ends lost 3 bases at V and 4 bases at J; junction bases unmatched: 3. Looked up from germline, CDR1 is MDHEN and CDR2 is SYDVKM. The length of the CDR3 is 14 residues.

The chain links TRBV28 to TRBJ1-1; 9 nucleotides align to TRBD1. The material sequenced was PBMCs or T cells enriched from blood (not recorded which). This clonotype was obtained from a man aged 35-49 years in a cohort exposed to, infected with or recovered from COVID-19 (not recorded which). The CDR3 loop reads CASSLGDRATEAFF. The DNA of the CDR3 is TGTGCCAGCAGTTTGGGGGACAGGGCCACTGAAGCTTTCTTT.